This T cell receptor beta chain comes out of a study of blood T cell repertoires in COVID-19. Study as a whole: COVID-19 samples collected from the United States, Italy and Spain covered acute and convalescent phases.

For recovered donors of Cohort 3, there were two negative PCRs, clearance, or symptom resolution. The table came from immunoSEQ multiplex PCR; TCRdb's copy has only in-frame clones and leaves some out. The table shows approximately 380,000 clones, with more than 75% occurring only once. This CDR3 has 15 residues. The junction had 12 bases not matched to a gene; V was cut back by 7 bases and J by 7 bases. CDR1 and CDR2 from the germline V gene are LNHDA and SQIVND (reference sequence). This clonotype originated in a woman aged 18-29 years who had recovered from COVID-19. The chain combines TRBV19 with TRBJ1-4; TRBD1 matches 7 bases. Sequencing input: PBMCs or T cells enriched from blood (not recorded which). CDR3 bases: TGTGCCAGTACCGGAAAAGGGGGCGTCGGTGAAAAACTGTTTTTT. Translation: CASTGKGGVGEKLFF.